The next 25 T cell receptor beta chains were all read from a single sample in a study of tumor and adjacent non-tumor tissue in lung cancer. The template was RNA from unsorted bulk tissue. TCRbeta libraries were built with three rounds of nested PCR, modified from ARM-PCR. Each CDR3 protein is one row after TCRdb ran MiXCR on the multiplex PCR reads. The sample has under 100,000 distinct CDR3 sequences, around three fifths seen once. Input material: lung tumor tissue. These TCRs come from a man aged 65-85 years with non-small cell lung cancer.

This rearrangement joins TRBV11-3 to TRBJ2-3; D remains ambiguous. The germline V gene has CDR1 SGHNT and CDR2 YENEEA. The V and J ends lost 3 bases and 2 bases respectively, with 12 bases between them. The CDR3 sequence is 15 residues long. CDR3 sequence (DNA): TGTGCCAGCAGCTTTGGGGTAGGGAACACAGATACGCAGTATTTT. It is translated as CASSFGVGNTDTQYF.

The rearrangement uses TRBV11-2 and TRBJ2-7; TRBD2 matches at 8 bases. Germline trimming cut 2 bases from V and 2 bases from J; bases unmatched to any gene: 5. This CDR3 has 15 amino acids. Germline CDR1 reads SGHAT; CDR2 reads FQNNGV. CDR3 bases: TGTGCCAGCAGCTTAATGTCGGGAGGGGCCTACGAGCAGTACTTC. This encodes CASSLMSGGAYEQYF. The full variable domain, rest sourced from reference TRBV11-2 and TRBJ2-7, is EAGVAQSPRYKIIEKRQSVAFWCNPISGHATLYWYQQILGQGPKLLIQFQNNGVVDDSQLPKDRFSAERLKGVDSTLKIQPAKLEDSAVYLCASSLMSGGAYEQYFGPGTRLTVT.

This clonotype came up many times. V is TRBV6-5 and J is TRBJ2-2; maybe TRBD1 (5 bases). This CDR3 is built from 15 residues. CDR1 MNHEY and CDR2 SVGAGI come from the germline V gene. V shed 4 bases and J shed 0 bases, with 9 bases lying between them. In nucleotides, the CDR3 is TGTGCCAGCAGTTCAACAGGAACGAACACCGGGGAGCTGTTTTTT. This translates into CASSSTGTNTGELFF.

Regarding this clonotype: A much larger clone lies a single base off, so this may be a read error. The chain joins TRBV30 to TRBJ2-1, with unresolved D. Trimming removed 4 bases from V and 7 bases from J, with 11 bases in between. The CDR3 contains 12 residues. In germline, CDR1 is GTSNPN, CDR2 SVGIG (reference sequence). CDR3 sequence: CAWKGHPNEQFF. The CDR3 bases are TGTGCCTGGAAGGGCCATCCAAATGAGCAGTTCTTC. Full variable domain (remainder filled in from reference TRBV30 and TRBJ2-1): SQTIHQWPATLVQPVGSPLSLECTVEGTSNPNLYWYRQAAGRGLQLLFYSVGIGQISSEVPQNLSASRPQDRQFILSSKKLLLSDSGFYLCAWKGHPNEQFFGPGTRLTVL.

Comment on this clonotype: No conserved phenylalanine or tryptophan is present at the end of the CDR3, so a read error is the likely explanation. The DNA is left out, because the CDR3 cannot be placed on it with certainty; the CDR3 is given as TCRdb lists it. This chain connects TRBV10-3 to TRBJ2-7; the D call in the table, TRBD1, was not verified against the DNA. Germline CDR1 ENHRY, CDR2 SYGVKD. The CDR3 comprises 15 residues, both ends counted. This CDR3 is CTISSTLGGRYEQCL.

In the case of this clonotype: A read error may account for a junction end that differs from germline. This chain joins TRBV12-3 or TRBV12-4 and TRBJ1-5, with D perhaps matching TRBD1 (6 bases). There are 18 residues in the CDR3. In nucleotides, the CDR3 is TGTACCAGCAGTTTAGCGAGACAGGACCCACCTTACGGGGAGCCCCACCATTTT. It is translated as CTSSLARQDPPYGEPHHF.

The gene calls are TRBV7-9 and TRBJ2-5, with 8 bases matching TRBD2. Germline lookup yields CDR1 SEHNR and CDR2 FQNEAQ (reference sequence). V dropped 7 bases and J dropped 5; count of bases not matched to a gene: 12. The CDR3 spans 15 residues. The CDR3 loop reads CASNFLAGPHETQYF. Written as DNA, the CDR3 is TGTGCCAGCAACTTTCTAGCGGGCCCCCACGAGACCCAGTACTTC.

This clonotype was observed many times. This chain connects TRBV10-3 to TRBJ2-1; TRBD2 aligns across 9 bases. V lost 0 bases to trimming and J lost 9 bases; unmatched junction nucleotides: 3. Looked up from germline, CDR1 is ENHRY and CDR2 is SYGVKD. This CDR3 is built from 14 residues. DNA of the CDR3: TGTGCCATCAGTGAGTCCGAGCGGGGGGCTGAGCAGTTCTTC. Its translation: CAISESERGAEQFF.

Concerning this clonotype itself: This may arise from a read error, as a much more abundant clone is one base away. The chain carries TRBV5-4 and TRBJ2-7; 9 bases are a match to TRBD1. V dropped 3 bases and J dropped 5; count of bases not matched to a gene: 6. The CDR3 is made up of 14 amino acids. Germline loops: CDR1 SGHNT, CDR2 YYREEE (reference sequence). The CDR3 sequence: CASSSAGQGNEQYF. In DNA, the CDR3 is TGTGCCAGCAGCTCAGCGGGACAGGGAAACGAGCAGTACTTC.

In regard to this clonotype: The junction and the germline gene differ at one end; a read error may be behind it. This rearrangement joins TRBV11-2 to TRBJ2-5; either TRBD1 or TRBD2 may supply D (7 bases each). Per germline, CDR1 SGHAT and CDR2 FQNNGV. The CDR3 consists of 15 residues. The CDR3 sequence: CASNWTRTGQETQYF. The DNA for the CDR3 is TGTGCTAGCAACTGGACTAGGACAGGCCAAGAGACCCAGTACTTC.

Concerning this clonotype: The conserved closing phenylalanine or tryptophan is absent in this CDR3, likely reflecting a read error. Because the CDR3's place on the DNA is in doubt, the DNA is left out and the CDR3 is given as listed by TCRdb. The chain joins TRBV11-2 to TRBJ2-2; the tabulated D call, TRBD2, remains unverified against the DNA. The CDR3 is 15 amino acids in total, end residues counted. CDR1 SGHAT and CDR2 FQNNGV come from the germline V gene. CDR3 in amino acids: CASSSEAVAAGELFY.

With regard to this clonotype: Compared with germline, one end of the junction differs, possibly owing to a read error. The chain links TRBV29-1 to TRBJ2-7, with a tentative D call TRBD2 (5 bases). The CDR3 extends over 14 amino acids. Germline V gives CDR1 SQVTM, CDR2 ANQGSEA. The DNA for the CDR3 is TGCAACGTTGCCTCTAGACCGGGAAGCTACGAGCAGTATTTC. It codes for CNVASRPGSYEQYF.

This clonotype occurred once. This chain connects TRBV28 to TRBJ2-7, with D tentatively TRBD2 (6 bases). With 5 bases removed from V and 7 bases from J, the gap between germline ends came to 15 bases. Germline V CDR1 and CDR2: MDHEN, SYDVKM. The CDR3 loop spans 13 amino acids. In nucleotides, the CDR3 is TGTGCCAGCAGTGTCCGACTAGTGCGGGAGCAGTACTTC. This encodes CASSVRLVREQYF. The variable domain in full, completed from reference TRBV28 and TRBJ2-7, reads DVKVTQSSRYLVKRTGEKVFLECVQDMDHENMFWYRQDPGLGLRLIYFSYDVKMKEKGDIPEGYSVSREKKERFSLILESASTNQTSMYLCASSVRLVREQYFGPGTRLTVT.

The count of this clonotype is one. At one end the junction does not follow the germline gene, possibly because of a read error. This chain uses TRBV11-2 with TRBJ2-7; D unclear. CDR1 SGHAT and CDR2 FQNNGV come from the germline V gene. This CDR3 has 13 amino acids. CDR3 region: CASILVTAYVQYF. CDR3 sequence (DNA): TGTGCCAGCATCTTAGTAACAGCCTACGTGCAGTACTTC.

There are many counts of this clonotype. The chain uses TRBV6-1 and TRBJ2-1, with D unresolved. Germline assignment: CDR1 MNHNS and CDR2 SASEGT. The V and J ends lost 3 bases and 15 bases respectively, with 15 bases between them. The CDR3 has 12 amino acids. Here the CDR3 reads CASSDLRLSRFF. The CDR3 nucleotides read TGTGCCAGCAGTGACCTGAGACTCTCGAGGTTCTTC.

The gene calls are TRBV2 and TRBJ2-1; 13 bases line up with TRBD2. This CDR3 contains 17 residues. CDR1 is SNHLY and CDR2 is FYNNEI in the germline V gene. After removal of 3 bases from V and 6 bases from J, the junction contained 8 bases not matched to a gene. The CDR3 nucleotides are TGTGCCAGCAGTGAGACTAGCGGGAGGTTTCCCCTCAATGAGCAGTTCTTC. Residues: CASSETSGRFPLNEQFF.

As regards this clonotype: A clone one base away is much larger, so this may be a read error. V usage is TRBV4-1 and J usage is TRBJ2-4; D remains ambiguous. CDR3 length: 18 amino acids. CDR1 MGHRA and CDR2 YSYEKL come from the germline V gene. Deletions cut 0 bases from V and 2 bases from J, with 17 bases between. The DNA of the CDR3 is TGCGCCAGCAGCCAAGAAAGTTCCGCGGAAGGAACCAAAAACATTCAGTACTTC. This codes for CASSQESSAEGTKNIQYF.

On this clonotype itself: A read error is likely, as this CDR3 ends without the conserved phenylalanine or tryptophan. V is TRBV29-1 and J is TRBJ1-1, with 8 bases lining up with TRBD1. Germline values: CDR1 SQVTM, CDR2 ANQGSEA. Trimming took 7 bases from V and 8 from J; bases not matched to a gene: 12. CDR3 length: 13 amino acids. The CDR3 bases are TGCAGCGGCGGACAGGGAGGAGGCACGGAAGCTTTCCTT. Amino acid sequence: CSGGQGGGTEAFL.

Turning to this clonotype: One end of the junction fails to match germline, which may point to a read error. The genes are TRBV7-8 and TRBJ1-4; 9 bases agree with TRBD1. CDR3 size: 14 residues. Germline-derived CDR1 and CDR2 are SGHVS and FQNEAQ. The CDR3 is CASSLEGQGEKLFF. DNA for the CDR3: TGTGCCAGTAGCTTAGAGGGACAGGGTGAAAAACTGTTTTTT.

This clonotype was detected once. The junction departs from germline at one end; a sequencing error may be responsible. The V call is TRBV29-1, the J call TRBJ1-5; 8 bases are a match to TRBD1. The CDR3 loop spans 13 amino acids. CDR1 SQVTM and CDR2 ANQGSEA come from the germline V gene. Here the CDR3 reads CSVGGTGYQSQHF. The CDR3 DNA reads TGCAGCGTTGGCGGGACAGGATATCAGTCCCAGCATTTT.

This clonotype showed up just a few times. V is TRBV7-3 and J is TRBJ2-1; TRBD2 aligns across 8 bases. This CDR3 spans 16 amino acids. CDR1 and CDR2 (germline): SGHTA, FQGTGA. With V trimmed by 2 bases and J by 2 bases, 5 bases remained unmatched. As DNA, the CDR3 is TGTGCCAGCAGCTTAGACGGGAGGGGGGCCTACAATGAGCAGTTCTTC. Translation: CASSLDGRGAYNEQFF.

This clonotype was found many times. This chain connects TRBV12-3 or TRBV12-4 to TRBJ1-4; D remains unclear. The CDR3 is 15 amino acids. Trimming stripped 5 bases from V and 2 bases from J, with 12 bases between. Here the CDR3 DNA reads TGTGCCAGCAGTCTAGGACGGACGACTAATGAAAAACTGTTTTTT. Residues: CASSLGRTTNEKLFF.

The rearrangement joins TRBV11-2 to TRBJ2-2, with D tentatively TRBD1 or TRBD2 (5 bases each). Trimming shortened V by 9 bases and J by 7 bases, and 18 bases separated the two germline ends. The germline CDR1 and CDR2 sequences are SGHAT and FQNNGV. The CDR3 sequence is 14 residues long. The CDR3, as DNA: TGTGCCAGTAGCCCACCGGGGCCACGCGGGGAGCTGTTTTTT. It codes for CASSPPGPRGELFF.

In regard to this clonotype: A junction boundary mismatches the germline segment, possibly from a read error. The chain's CDR3 is CASSSRGQGKRQETQCF. CDR3 DNA sequence: TGTGCCAGCAGCTCTCGCGGACAGGGAAAGCGGCAAGAGACTCAGTGCTTC. The V gene is TRBV11-2, the J gene TRBJ2-5, with 8 bases identical to TRBD1. Germline V gene sequence: CDR1 SGHAT, CDR2 FQNNGV. This CDR3 region has 17 residues.

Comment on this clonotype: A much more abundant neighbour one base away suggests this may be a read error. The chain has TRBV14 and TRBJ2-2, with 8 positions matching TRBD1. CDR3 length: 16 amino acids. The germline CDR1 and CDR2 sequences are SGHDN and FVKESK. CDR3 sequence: CASSRGQGVYTGELLF. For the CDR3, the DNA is TGTGCCAGCAGCCGAGGACAGGGAGTATACACCGGGGAGCTGCTTTTT.